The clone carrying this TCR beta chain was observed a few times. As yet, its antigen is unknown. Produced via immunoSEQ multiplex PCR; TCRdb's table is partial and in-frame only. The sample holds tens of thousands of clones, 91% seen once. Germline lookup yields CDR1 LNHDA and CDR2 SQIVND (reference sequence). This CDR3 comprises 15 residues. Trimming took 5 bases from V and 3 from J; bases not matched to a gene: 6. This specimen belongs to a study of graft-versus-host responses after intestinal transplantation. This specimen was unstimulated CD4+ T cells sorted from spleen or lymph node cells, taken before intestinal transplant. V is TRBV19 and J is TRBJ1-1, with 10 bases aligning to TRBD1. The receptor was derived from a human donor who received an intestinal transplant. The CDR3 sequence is CASSPRQGAYTEAFF. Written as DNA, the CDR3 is TGTGCCAGTAGTCCTCGACAGGGGGCGTACACTGAAGCTTTCTTT.